The present T cell receptor beta chain was sequenced within a study of cytomegalovirus exposure and HLA in healthy donors. Whole-study results and caveats: HLA-A and HLA-B allele assignments for most subjects were reportedly predicted accurately using TCR beta sequences. Further analysis was carried out later, and it showed several of the most significant clusters appearing linked to common viral pathogens. Altogether, 150 or so TCR beta chains were recorded as cytomegalovirus-associated.

Trimming pared 6 bases from V and 0 bases from J, leaving 11 bases between. CDR3 length: 15 amino acids. Germline assignment: CDR1 MNHEY and CDR2 SMNVEV (reference sequence). Use of 60 Vbeta and 13 Jbeta primers characterized the PCR. Libraries were prepared by immunoSEQ multiplex PCR; TCRdb keeps only in-frame clonotypes and omits some of them. Altogether 85,000 to 100,000 clones are present, around 84% being singletons, with the ten largest covering 4.1%. As regards this clone: Its antigen is not identified.

The TCR originated in a woman in her thirties or forties in good health and CMV-seropositive. The chain links TRBV27 to TRBJ2-2; possible D gene TRBD2, 6 bases. The material sequenced was PBMCs. As DNA, the CDR3 is TGTGCCAGCAGAAGGGGAGGCTCGAACACCGGGGAGCTGTTTTTT. The encoded protein is CASRRGGSNTGELFF.